The 10 T cell receptor beta chains given below trace back to one sample, sequenced in a study of T cells after yellow fever vaccination. One entry per CDR3 protein results from TCRdb running MiXCR on the 5' RACE reads. The sample carries some 560,000 distinct CDR3 sequences, under 25% recorded once. The material was PBMCs, obtained 15 days after the yellow fever booster vaccination. The receptors here all came from a man aged 25 to 40 who received the YFV17D yellow fever vaccine.

The chain carries TRBV15 and TRBJ2-2; perhaps TRBD2 as D (5 bases). With 5 bases removed from V and 4 bases from J, the gap between germline ends came to 17 bases. The V gene's germline CDR1 is LNHNV and CDR2 YYDKDF (reference sequence). The CDR3 runs to 16 residues. The DNA for the CDR3 is TGTGCCACCAGCGACCTCCCAGCGGAGTCCACCGGGGAGCTGTTTTTT. It codes for CATSDLPAESTGELFF.

The rearrangement uses TRBV6-1 and TRBJ2-2; D is ambiguous. V gave up 7 bases and J gave up 1 base, with 7 bases separating them. The CDR3 has 13 residues. Germline V gene data show CDR1 as MNHNS and CDR2 as SASEGT. The CDR3 nucleotides read TGTGCCAGCACCCCAGGGAACACCGGGGAGCTGTTTTTT. Translating it yields CASTPGNTGELFF.

This clonotype was seen a handful of times. The J gene is TRBJ2-3, the V gene TRBV4-1, with no clear D. Germline CDR1 is MGHRA and CDR2 is YSYEKL. This CDR3 has 13 amino acids. Trimming pared 1 base from V and 7 bases from J, leaving 9 bases between. CDR3 sequence: CASSQGSPNTQYF. The DNA of the CDR3 is TGCGCCAGCAGCCAAGGATCCCCTAATACGCAGTATTTT.

This clonotype appeared many times. Since a much larger clone is just one base distant, this may be a read error. V and J are TRBV28 and TRBJ2-5; 7 bases align to TRBD2. The CDR3 runs 12 residues. The ends lost 6 bases at V and 4 bases at J; junction bases unmatched: 2. In germline, CDR1 is MDHEN, CDR2 SYDVKM. The CDR3 DNA reads TGTGCCAGCAGCTGGGAGGGAGAGACCCAGTACTTC. It translates to CASSWEGETQYF.

This sequence joins TRBV7-2 and TRBJ2-7; 12 bases agree with TRBD2. The J segment lost 4 bases and the V segment lost 0 bases, leaving 10 bases of the junction unmatched. From germline, CDR1 is SGHTA and CDR2 FQGNSA. The CDR3 runs 18 residues. CDR3 DNA: TGTGCCAGCAGCTTAGCGGCTAGCGGGAGGGCCCTCAAGTACGAGCAGTACTTC. This translates into CASSLAASGRALKYEQYF.

This clonotype turned up a few times. The chain recombines TRBV27 with TRBJ2-7; maybe TRBD1 (5 bases). V was clipped by 2 bases and J by 4 bases, with 18 bases between them. CDR1 is MNHEY, CDR2 SMNVEV, per germline (reference sequence). CDR3 length equals 16 residues. Written as DNA, the CDR3 is TGTGCCAGCAGTTTAGACTCAACAGGTTATTTGTACGAGCAGTACTTC. Translating gives CASSLDSTGYLYEQYF.

The sample holds a few counts of this clonotype. V and J are TRBV4-3 and TRBJ2-4; 7 nucleotides match TRBD2. Germline V gene lookup returns CDR1 LGHNA and CDR2 YSLEER. V lost 4 bases and J lost 8; bases outside the gene matches: 8. The CDR3 runs 14 residues. This CDR3 reads CASSRAGEVDIQYF. CDR3 nucleotide sequence: TGCGCCAGCAGCCGGGCGGGAGAGGTTGACATTCAGTACTTC.

This clonotype was counted only a few times. The V call is TRBV9, the J call TRBJ2-1; no definite D call. Germline CDR1 reads SGDLS; CDR2 reads YYNGEE. V was clipped by 4 bases and J by 6 bases, with 20 bases between them. This CDR3 has 16 residues. CDR3 protein: CASSRAPLGGGNEQFF. CDR3 nucleotide sequence: TGTGCCAGCAGCAGAGCCCCCCTAGGCGGCGGCAATGAGCAGTTCTTC.

This clonotype was counted ten times or more. This chain uses TRBV20-1 with TRBJ2-2; D gene unclear. The ends were cut back, 2 bases at V and 3 bases at J, with 7 bases in the middle. The CDR3 has 13 residues. Germline assignment: CDR1 DFQATT and CDR2 SNEGSKA (reference sequence). This chain's CDR3 is CSARHGDTGELFF. As DNA, the CDR3 is TGCAGTGCTAGACATGGGGACACCGGGGAGCTGTTTTTT.

The V and J genes are TRBV28 and TRBJ2-7; the match to TRBD2 covers 7 bases. This CDR3 region has 17 residues. J lost 0 bases, V lost 4 bases, and 12 bases had no gene match. CDR1 and CDR2 (germline): MDHEN, SYDVKM. The CDR3 reads CASSSGSGRITSYEQYF. The DNA for the CDR3 is TGTGCCAGCAGTTCAGGATCCGGGAGGATCACCTCCTACGAGCAGTACTTC.